These T cell receptor beta chains were read from a single sample in a study of T cells in Graves' hyperthyroidism and ophthalmopathy. TCRdb passed the multiplex PCR reads through MiXCR, listing each CDR3 protein once. The data show 250,000 or so distinct CDR3 sequences, about 16% seen once. The sample was blood. These receptors originate from a woman between 50 and 59 years old with Graves' hyperthyroidism that later progressed to Graves' ophthalmopathy. The CDR3 runs from the conserved cysteine through the conserved F or W. D genes are given only for firm matches. Only some rows state a clone size, as once, few, many or a class for expanded clones.

J gene: TRBJ2-5
V gene: TRBV2
clone size: many
D gene: TRBD2
CDR3 protein: CASSAGGQETQYF
CDR3 DNA: TGTGCCAGCAGTGCGGGGGGTCAAGAGACCCAGTACTTC

J gene: TRBJ2-3
V gene: TRBV20-1
clone size: many
D gene: .
CDR3 protein: CSARYQVGGDTQYF
CDR3 DNA: TGCAGTGCTAGGTATCAGGTGGGCGGAGATACGCAGTATTTT

J gene: TRBJ2-1
V gene: TRBV28
clone size: .
D gene: TRBD2
CDR3 protein: CASRRTGTSGRNEQFF
CDR3 DNA: TGTGCCAGCAGGCGAACCGGGACTAGCGGGAGAAATGAGCAGTTCTTC

J gene: TRBJ1-1
V gene: TRBV6-1
clone size: few
D gene: TRBD1
CDR3 protein: CATVTGIWTEAFF
CDR3 DNA: TGTGCCACTGTGACAGGGATATGGACTGAAGCTTTCTTT

J gene: TRBJ2-3
V gene: TRBV20-1
clone size: many
D gene: .
CDR3 protein: CSARDFGDRGTDTQYF
CDR3 DNA: TGCAGTGCTAGAGATTTTGGAGATAGGGGAACAGATACGCAGTATTTT

J gene: TRBJ2-1
V gene: TRBV28
clone size: .
D gene: .
CDR3 protein: CASRRVPNKQFF
CDR3 DNA: TGTGCCAGCAGGCGGGTTCCGAATAAGCAGTTCTTC

J gene: TRBJ2-1
V gene: TRBV12-3/TRBV12-4
clone size: many
D gene: .
CDR3 protein: CASSLAQRASPHYNEQFF
CDR3 DNA: TGTGCCAGCAGTTTAGCGCAGCGGGCGTCCCCTCACTACAATGAGCAGTTCTTC

J gene: TRBJ2-7
V gene: TRBV11-1
clone size: few
D gene: .
CDR3 protein: CASSPWIWRSNRVPYEQYF
CDR3 DNA: TGTGCCAGCAGCCCATGGATCTGGCGTTCCAACCGGGTCCCCTACGAGCAGTACTTC

J gene: TRBJ2-5
V gene: TRBV14
clone size: few
D gene: TRBD2
CDR3 protein: CASSQGASGSLETQYF
CDR3 DNA: TGTGCCAGCAGCCAAGGTGCTAGCGGGAGTTTAGAGACCCAGTACTTC

J gene: TRBJ2-3
V gene: TRBV2
clone size: many
D gene: .
CDR3 protein: CASRGRTAADTQYF
CDR3 DNA: TGTGCCAGCAGGGGAAGGACGGCGGCAGATACGCAGTATTTT

J gene: TRBJ2-1
V gene: TRBV5-6
clone size: many
D gene: .
CDR3 protein: CASSALQGGEQFF
CDR3 DNA: TGTGCCAGCAGCGCACTACAGGGGGGGGAGCAGTTCTTC

J gene: TRBJ2-4
V gene: TRBV20-1
clone size: many
D gene: .
CDR3 protein: CSARDPRLAKNIQYF
CDR3 DNA: TGCAGTGCTAGAGATCCAAGGTTAGCCAAAAACATTCAGTACTTC

J gene: TRBJ2-2
V gene: TRBV5-4
clone size: .
D gene: TRBD2
CDR3 protein: CASSTSGSRAGELFF
CDR3 DNA: TGTGCCAGCTCTACTAGCGGGAGCAGGGCCGGGGAGCTGTTTTTT

J gene: TRBJ1-1
V gene: TRBV3-1
clone size: many
D gene: .
CDR3 protein: CASSHTVMNTEAFF
CDR3 DNA: TGTGCCAGCAGCCACACGGTAATGAACACTGAAGCTTTCTTT

J gene: TRBJ1-5
V gene: TRBV7-2
clone size: few
D gene: .
CDR3 protein: CASSLLLSNQPQHF
CDR3 DNA: TGTGCCAGCAGCTTACTTCTGAGCAATCAGCCCCAGCATTTT

J gene: TRBJ2-1
V gene: TRBV7-6
clone size: many
D gene: .
CDR3 protein: CASSLALRGAGSYNEQFF
CDR3 DNA: TGTGCCAGCAGCTTAGCACTCCGGGGTGCTGGGTCCTACAATGAGCAGTTCTTC

J gene: TRBJ2-6
V gene: TRBV6-1
clone size: few
D gene: .
CDR3 protein: CAIGEGAGANVLTF
CDR3 DNA: TGTGCCATTGGGGAGGGGGCTGGGGCCAACGTCCTGACTTTC

J gene: TRBJ2-7
V gene: TRBV24-1
clone size: many
D gene: .
CDR3 protein: CATKGNRDKLLYEQYF
CDR3 DNA: TGTGCCACCAAGGGGAACCGGGACAAGCTACTCTACGAGCAGTACTTC

J gene: TRBJ2-1
V gene: TRBV7-2
clone size: .
D gene: .
CDR3 protein: CASSFGAPDGEQFF
CDR3 DNA: TGTGCCAGCAGCTTTGGTGCGCCCGATGGTGAGCAGTTCTTC

J gene: TRBJ1-5
V gene: TRBV20-1
clone size: few
D gene: .
CDR3 protein: CSVRFGAMNNQPQHF
CDR3 DNA: TGCAGTGTTCGGTTTGGGGCAATGAACAATCAGCCCCAGCATTTT

J gene: TRBJ1-5
V gene: TRBV27
clone size: .
D gene: .
CDR3 protein: CASSFHGQPQHF
CDR3 DNA: TGTGCCAGCAGTTTTCATGGTCAGCCCCAGCATTTT

J gene: TRBJ1-4
V gene: TRBV5-1
clone size: .
D gene: TRBD1
CDR3 protein: CASSSQGTNEKLFF
CDR3 DNA: TGCGCCAGCAGCTCACAGGGGACTAATGAAAAACTGTTTTTT

J gene: TRBJ2-6
V gene: TRBV11-2
clone size: many
D gene: .
CDR3 protein: CASSSLAVAGANVLTF
CDR3 DNA: TGTGCCAGCAGCTCCCTTGCGGTTGCGGGGGCCAACGTCCTGACTTTC

J gene: TRBJ2-1
V gene: TRBV9
clone size: .
D gene: .
CDR3 protein: CASSVAVRDNEQFF
CDR3 DNA: TGTGCCAGCAGCGTAGCAGTTAGGGACAATGAGCAGTTCTTC

J gene: TRBJ2-2
V gene: TRBV7-2
clone size: many
D gene: TRBD2
CDR3 protein: CASSSRLAEITDTGELFF
CDR3 DNA: TGTGCCAGCAGCTCCCGTCTAGCGGAGATAACCGACACCGGGGAGCTGTTTTTT

J gene: TRBJ2-7
V gene: TRBV7-9
clone size: .
D gene: TRBD2
CDR3 protein: CASSLGDPGLAGFYEQYF
CDR3 DNA: TGTGCCAGCAGCTTAGGGGACCCGGGGCTAGCGGGATTCTACGAGCAGTACTTC

J gene: TRBJ2-5
V gene: TRBV18
clone size: many
D gene: .
CDR3 protein: CASSPVGVETQYF
CDR3 DNA: TGTGCCAGCTCACCAGTAGGGGTAGAGACCCAGTACTTC

J gene: TRBJ2-7
V gene: TRBV5-1
clone size: many
D gene: .
CDR3 protein: CASSQSLIGHEQYF
CDR3 DNA: TGCGCCAGCAGCCAGTCCCTAATAGGCCACGAGCAGTACTTC

J gene: TRBJ1-2
V gene: TRBV2
clone size: many
D gene: .
CDR3 protein: CASSETMSYGYTF
CDR3 DNA: TGTGCCAGCAGTGAAACGATGTCTTATGGCTACACCTTC

J gene: TRBJ1-5
V gene: TRBV20-1
clone size: many
D gene: .
CDR3 protein: CSAQVGPIGQPQHF
CDR3 DNA: TGCAGTGCGCAGGTGGGACCAATCGGACAGCCCCAGCATTTT

J gene: TRBJ2-1
V gene: TRBV29-1
clone size: .
D gene: TRBD2
CDR3 protein: CSVEWTSDNEQFF
CDR3 DNA: TGCAGCGTTGAATGGACTAGCGACAATGAGCAGTTCTTC

J gene: TRBJ2-7
V gene: TRBV6-1
clone size: .
D gene: TRBD2
CDR3 protein: CASSRSSGSYEQHF
CDR3 DNA: TGTGCCAGCAGTCGCTCTAGCGGGAGTTACGAGCAGCACTTC

J gene: TRBJ2-7
V gene: TRBV18
clone size: many
D gene: TRBD2
CDR3 protein: CASSPPGLDYYEQYF
CDR3 DNA: TGTGCCAGCTCACCACCGGGACTAGACTACTACGAGCAGTACTTC

J gene: TRBJ1-2
V gene: TRBV12-3/TRBV12-4
clone size: few
D gene: .
CDR3 protein: CVSSSSPGNYGYTF
CDR3 DNA: TGTGTCAGCAGTTCCTCACCGGGGAACTATGGCTACACCTTC

J gene: TRBJ2-7
V gene: TRBV5-1
clone size: many
D gene: TRBD2
CDR3 protein: CASTGTSGSYEQYF
CDR3 DNA: TGCGCCAGCACCGGGACTAGCGGGAGCTACGAGCAGTACTTC

J gene: TRBJ1-4
V gene: TRBV7-9
clone size: .
D gene: .
CDR3 protein: CASSSPDKTDEKLFF
CDR3 DNA: TGTGCCAGCAGCTCCCCAGATAAGACGGATGAAAAACTGTTTTTT

J gene: TRBJ1-2
V gene: TRBV4-2
clone size: .
D gene: .
CDR3 protein: CASSQGSWDGYTF
CDR3 DNA: TGTGCCAGCAGCCAAGGGTCCTGGGATGGCTACACCTTC

J gene: TRBJ2-3
V gene: TRBV4-2
clone size: many
D gene: .
CDR3 protein: CASSRPGLALTDTQYF
CDR3 DNA: TGTGCCAGCAGCCGGCCGGGACTTGCCCTCACAGATACGCAGTATTTT

J gene: TRBJ1-1
V gene: TRBV3-1
clone size: many
D gene: .
CDR3 protein: CASSQDLRGGADGKTEAFF
CDR3 DNA: TGTGCCAGCAGCCAAGATCTTCGGGGGGGCGCCGATGGAAAAACTGAAGCTTTCTTT

J gene: TRBJ2-2
V gene: TRBV6-1
clone size: .
D gene: .
CDR3 protein: CACRRGGWGGELFF
CDR3 DNA: TGTGCCTGTCGGAGGGGCGGATGGGGCGGGGAGCTGTTTTTT

J gene: TRBJ2-1
V gene: TRBV24-1
clone size: few
D gene: TRBD2
CDR3 protein: CATSDPGGAGNEQFF
CDR3 DNA: TGTGCCACCAGTGATCCGGGAGGGGCGGGCAATGAGCAGTTCTTC

J gene: TRBJ1-5
V gene: TRBV20-1
clone size: many
D gene: .
CDR3 protein: CSARGYIGNQPQHF
CDR3 DNA: TGCAGTGCTAGAGGATATATAGGCAATCAGCCCCAGCATTTT

J gene: TRBJ2-5
V gene: TRBV7-8
clone size: many
D gene: .
CDR3 protein: CASSPVRGGETQYF
CDR3 DNA: TGTGCCAGCAGCCCCGTAAGGGGGGGCGAGACCCAGTACTTC

J gene: TRBJ2-7
V gene: TRBV3-1
clone size: many
D gene: TRBD2
CDR3 protein: CASSPLTSGSKEQYF
CDR3 DNA: TGTGCCAGCAGCCCCCTGACTAGCGGGAGCAAGGAGCAGTACTTC

J gene: TRBJ1-5
V gene: TRBV5-1
clone size: many
D gene: .
CDR3 protein: CASSLARQGNNQPQHF
CDR3 DNA: TGCGCCAGCAGCTTGGCCCGGCAGGGTAACAATCAGCCCCAGCATTTT

J gene: TRBJ1-2
V gene: TRBV28
clone size: few
D gene: .
CDR3 protein: CASSLLSNYGYTF
CDR3 DNA: TGTGCCAGCAGTTTACTTAGTAACTATGGCTACACCTTC

J gene: TRBJ2-3
V gene: TRBV19
clone size: .
D gene: .
CDR3 protein: CASTAPGFGTDTQYF
CDR3 DNA: TGTGCCAGTACCGCACCAGGGTTCGGCACAGATACGCAGTATTTT